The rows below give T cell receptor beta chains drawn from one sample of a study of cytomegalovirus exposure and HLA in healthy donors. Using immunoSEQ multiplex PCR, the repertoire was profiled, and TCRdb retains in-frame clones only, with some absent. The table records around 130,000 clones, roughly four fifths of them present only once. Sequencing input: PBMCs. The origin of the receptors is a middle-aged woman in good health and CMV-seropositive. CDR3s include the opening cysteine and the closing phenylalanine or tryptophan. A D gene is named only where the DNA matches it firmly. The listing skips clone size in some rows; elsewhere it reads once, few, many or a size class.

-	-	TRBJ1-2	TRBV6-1	TGTGCCAGCAGTGTTCAGGGCGGTGGCTACACCTTC	CASSVQGGGYTF
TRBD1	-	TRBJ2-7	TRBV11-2	TGTGCCAGCAGCTCTTTACCGGGACAGGGGGCTATTTACGAGCAGTACTTC	CASSSLPGQGAIYEQYF
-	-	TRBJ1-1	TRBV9	TGTGCCAGCAGCACGTTCGACAAGAACACTGAAGCTTTCTTT	CASSTFDKNTEAFF
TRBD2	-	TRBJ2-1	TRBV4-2	TGTGCCAGCAGCCAAGTGGCTAGCGGCCTTACCTACAATGAGCAGTTCTTC	CASSQVASGLTYNEQFF
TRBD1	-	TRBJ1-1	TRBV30	TGTGCCTGGGACAGGGGCACGAACACTGAAGCTTTCTTT	CAWDRGTNTEAFF
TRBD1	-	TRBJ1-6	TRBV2	TGTGCCAGCAACCAACAGGGGCCGAATTCACCCCTCCACTTT	CASNQQGPNSPLHF
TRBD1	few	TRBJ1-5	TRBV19	TGTGCCAGTAGTACACAGGGGGATCAGCCCCAGCATTTT	CASSTQGDQPQHF
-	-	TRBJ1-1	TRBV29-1	TGCAGCTGGACAAGAACGAACACTGAAGCTTTCTTT	CSWTRTNTEAFF
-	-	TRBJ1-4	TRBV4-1	TGCGCCAGCAGCCAAGGGGACCGGACAGCGGCTGAAAAACTGTTTTTT	CASSQGDRTAAEKLFF
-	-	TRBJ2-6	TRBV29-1	TGCAGCGTTAATGTCCGACAGTCCTCTGGGGCCAACGTCCTGACTTTC	CSVNVRQSSGANVLTF
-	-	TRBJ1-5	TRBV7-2	TGTGCCAGCAGCTTAGCATTAAGCTCCGTCAGCAATCAGCCCCAGCATTTT	CASSLALSSVSNQPQHF
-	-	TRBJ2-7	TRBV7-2	TGTGCCAGCAGCTTAAGGGGATCGGGCGAGCAGTACTTC	CASSLRGSGEQYF
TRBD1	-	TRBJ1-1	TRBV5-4	TGTGCCAGCAGCTTTACAGGGGGACCGGGCACTGAAGCTTTCTTT	CASSFTGGPGTEAFF
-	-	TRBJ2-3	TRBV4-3	TGCGCCAGCAGCCTGGGGGCGGGAGAGGTGGATACGCAGTATTTT	CASSLGAGEVDTQYF
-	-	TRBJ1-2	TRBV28	TGTGCCAGCACGGGGGTCTATGGCTACACCTTC	CASTGVYGYTF
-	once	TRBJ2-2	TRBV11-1	TGTGCCAGCCGCTCGGGAAGCCACGTCGGGGAGCTGTTTTTT	CASRSGSHVGELFF
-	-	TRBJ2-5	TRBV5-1	TGCGCCAGCAGCACCGGGACTCCTCAAGAGACCCAGTACTTC	CASSTGTPQETQYF
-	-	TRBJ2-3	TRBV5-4	TGTGCCAGCACCTGGACTACTGGCACAGATACGCAGTATTTT	CASTWTTGTDTQYF
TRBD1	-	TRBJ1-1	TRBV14	TGTGCCACTCGGTGGACAGGGGCTGCGGATGACACTGAAGCTTTCTTT	CATRWTGAADDTEAFF
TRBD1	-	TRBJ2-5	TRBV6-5	TGTGCCAGCACTCCCGACAGGGGACATCGGGAGACCCAGTACTTC	CASTPDRGHRETQYF
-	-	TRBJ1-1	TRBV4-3	TGCGCCAGCAGCCAGACGTTAGGGGCGGACACTGAAGCTTTCTTT	CASSQTLGADTEAFF
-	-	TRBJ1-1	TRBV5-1	TGCGCCAGCAGCTTTGGGGCCACTGAAGCTTTCTTT	CASSFGATEAFF
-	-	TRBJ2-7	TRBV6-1	TGTGCCAGCAAATGGGCTGGAGGGATAGGAGAGCAGTACTTC	CASKWAGGIGEQYF
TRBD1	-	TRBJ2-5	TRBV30	TGTGCCTGGAGTGGGGGACAGGAAGAGACCCAGTACTTC	CAWSGGQEETQYF
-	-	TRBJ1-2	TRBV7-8	TGTGCCAGCAGCCCCCGGACAGACCATGGCTACACCTTC	CASSPRTDHGYTF
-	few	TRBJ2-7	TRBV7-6	TGTGCCAGCAGCTTATACAGTCCCTACGAGCAGTACTTC	CASSLYSPYEQYF
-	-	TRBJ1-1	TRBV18	TGTGCCAGCTCATCGGACACAACCTTGAACACTGAAGCTTTCTTT	CASSSDTTLNTEAFF
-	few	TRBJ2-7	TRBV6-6	TGTGCCAGCAGTTACCCAATGGTCCGGGGAATAAGCGAGCAGTACTTC	CASSYPMVRGISEQYF
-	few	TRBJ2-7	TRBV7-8	TGTGCCAGCAGCTTACTGGTAGGGGCCGAGCAGTACTTC	CASSLLVGAEQYF
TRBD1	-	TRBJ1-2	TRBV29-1	TGCAGCGTTGACTTGGCAGGGGGTAATAGCTATGGCTACACCTTC	CSVDLAGGNSYGYTF
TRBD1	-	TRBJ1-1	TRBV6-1	TGTGCCAGCAGTCGGGACAGGGGGCGAGCTTTCTTT	CASSRDRGRAFF
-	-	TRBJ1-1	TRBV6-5	TGTGCCAGCAGTTACCGTCAGGGGATCACTGAAGCTTTCTTT	CASSYRQGITEAFF
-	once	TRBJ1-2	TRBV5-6	TGTGCCAGCAGCTTGAGGCGGGAACATGGCTACACCTTC	CASSLRREHGYTF
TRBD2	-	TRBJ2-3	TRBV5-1	TGCGCCAGCAGCTCCTCCCTAGCGGGGGCTGCGGCAGATACGCAGTATTTT	CASSSSLAGAAADTQYF
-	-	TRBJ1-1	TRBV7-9	TGTGCCAGCAGCCCTGGGACACCCCGTAACACTGAAGCTTTCTTT	CASSPGTPRNTEAFF